This T cell receptor (beta chain) is drawn from a study of T cells in Graves' hyperthyroidism and ophthalmopathy. This clonotype was counted a single time. Trimming removed 1 base from V and 2 bases from J, with 9 bases in between. CDR1 MGHRA and CDR2 YSYEKL come from the germline V gene. There are 15 residues in the CDR3. RNA transcripts provided the source from which TCR beta CDR3 regions were amplified. RT-PCR in the first round (using the HTBI primer set) targeted the TCR CDR3. TCRdb analysed the multiplex PCR reads with MiXCR anew, one entry per CDR3 protein. The sample shows more than 450,000 distinct CDR3 sequences, just under 20% of them seen only once.

Sequenced sample: blood. The clonotype was recovered from a man in his forties with Graves' ophthalmopathy. This rearrangement joins TRBV4-1 to TRBJ1-5; no definite D call. CDR3 nucleotide sequence: TGCGCCAGCAGCCAAGGACGGAACGGCAATCAGCCCCAGCATTTT. Amino acids: CASSQGRNGNQPQHF.